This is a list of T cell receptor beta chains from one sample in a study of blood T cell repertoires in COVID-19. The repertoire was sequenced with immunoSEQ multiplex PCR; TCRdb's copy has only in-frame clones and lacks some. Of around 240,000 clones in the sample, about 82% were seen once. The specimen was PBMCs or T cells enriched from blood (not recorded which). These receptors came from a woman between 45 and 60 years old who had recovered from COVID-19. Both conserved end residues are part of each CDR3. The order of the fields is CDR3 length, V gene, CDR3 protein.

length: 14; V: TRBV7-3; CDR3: CASSLTGGDYGYTF
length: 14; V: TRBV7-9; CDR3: CASSRGPLGETQYF
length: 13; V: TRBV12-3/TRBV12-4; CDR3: CASSNTAYTEAFF
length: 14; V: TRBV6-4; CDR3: CASSDWRAKNIQYF
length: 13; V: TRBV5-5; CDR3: CASSSGGEETQYF
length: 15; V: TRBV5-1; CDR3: CASSSGLTSNYGYTF
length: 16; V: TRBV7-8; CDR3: CASSPRRTVSNQPQHF
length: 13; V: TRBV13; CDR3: CASSLEGAETQYF
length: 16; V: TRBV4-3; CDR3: CASSQDSLAANEKLFF
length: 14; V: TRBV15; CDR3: CATSRDGQFYGYTF
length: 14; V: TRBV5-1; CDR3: CASWEGTNARRQTF
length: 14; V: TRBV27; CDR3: CASSLSRGSTEAFF
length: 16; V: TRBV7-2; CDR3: CASSLIQGASNEKLFF
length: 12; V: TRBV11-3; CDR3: CASSPENTEAFF
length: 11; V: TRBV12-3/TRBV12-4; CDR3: CASSLSGLLFF
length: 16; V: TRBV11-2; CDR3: CASSKGLPLKDTEAFF
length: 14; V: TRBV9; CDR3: CASSVAAGINEQYF
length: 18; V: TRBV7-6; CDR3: CASSPVPGQGLANYGYTF
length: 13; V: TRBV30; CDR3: CAWSPGTGEKLFF
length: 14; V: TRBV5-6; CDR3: CASSLGGGTYEQYF
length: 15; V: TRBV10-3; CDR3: CAISHGGDGVYEQYF
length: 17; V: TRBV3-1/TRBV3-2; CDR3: CASSHPVSTGADRTQYF
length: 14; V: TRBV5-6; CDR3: CASSSGQGVNEQYF
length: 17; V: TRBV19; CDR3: CASKRREAQSSYNEQFF
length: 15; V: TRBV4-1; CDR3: CASSRLLQGAYEQYF
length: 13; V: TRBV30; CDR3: CAWSVSGLAPLHF